The text below deals with one T cell receptor beta chain. This clonotype came up a few times. The antigen this receptor binds is unknown. Per-base quality was not reported, and no clone a single base away is much larger than it. The record originates from a study of identical twins (dated by TCRdb to about 2016). For context, the study as a whole: TCR alpha and beta repertoires from monozygotic twins, unrelated adults of various ages and cord blood were deep-sequenced to test whether fetal clonotypes persist. To rule out contamination, replicate twin experiments were performed at different times with different library preparation protocols. The research as a whole found: Excess twin sharing in beta out-of-frame sequences was weaker because fewer shared sequences lowered the signal-to-noise ratio. Because the same donors could not be followed over many years, the conclusions depended on cross-sectional statistical analysis. Fewer insertions were carried by abundant cord blood beta clonotypes; a weaker similar trend was observed in young adult naive repertoires, while no such trend was observed in memory repertoires. Out-of-frame TCR alpha sequences shared between twins showed an excess of low generation-probability sequences compared with coincidental sharing between unrelated individuals. Out-of-frame TCR alpha sharing in monozygotic twins was systematically underestimated by recombination models, whereas sharing between unrelated individuals was in agreement with the recombination models. Invariant T cells such as MAIT and iNKT could partly confound zero-insertion analyses, though diverse VJ usage argued against this for most clonotypes.

CDR1 and CDR2, per the germline V gene, are MDHEN and SYDVKM. Spanning cysteine to phenylalanine, the CDR3 consists of 13 amino acids. Of all the DNA, just the CDR3 is kept, 39 bases in frame from base 1. The junction carries 12 bases between V and J, which are trimmed by 5 bases and 4 bases respectively. Every donor in the study was a healthy Caucasian. The twin cohort consisted of three pairs of female monozygotic twins, all aged about 18 to 30 years. Peripheral blood mononuclear cells were used as the source from which RNA for TCR libraries was isolated. The library was produced with 5' RACE. The sequencer was an Illumina HiSeq 2000. A universal primer binding site was added through template switching, and the final cDNA carried a unique molecular identifier so that TCR cDNA molecules could be counted accurately. Specific primers in the conserved constant-segment region were used to synthesize first-strand cDNA for TCR alpha and beta chains. To control for contamination, every cDNA library carried two barcodes: a SMART-Mk sample barcode plus Illumina barcodes. TruSeq adapter sequences and Illumina sample barcodes were added in two successive PCR steps. The Illumina HiSeq platform was used with custom primers to sequence TCR alpha and beta cDNA libraries. Per the authors' processing: MiGEC was used to process raw reads and extract unique molecular identifiers, and MiXCR was used to find CDR3 positions. Recombination models were inferred per individual with the repgenHMM and IGoR tools using an EM algorithm. Shared clonotypes were analyzed with the tcR package in R, and sharing was normalized by the product of cloneset sizes. Out-of-frame nonproductive sequences were analyzed to study raw recombination free of thymic and clonal selection effects. The public sequencing data were trimmed at Q25 with fastp and processed into clonotypes with MiXCR by TCRdb, which kept only in-frame beta chains. Each CDR3 protein appears once, grouped with its most common genes and DNA. The V and J calls reflect TCRdb's pipeline rather than the authors' work. This sample lists about 920,000 distinct CDR3 sequences; approximately 13% were detected once. The ten largest make up about 1.5% of the sample.

The sample also formed part of further work on yellow fever vaccine responses in identical twins. As the second study states: The T cell response to vaccination in identical twins was reported by the authors to appear partly convergent and partly personalized. In identical twins, the study followed T cell clones that responded to the vaccine with precision.

Recombination joined TRBV28 with TRBJ2-7; there is no confident call for the D gene. The sequenced sample was PBMCs. The sequence was collected from a young woman in good health. The encoded CDR3 is CASSLPLPYEQYF. Here is the DNA: TGTGCCAGCAGTCTTCCCCTGCCGTACGAGCAGTACTTC. Where the CDR3 stops, the reference TRBV28 and TRBJ2-7 genes take over; the full variable domain is DVKVTQSSRYLVKRTGEKVFLECVQDMDHENMFWYRQDPGLGLRLIYFSYDVKMKEKGDIPEGYSVSREKKERFSLILESASTNQTSMYLCASSLPLPYEQYFGPGTRLTVT.